These T cell receptor beta chains were read from a single sample in a study of cytomegalovirus exposure and HLA in healthy donors. Clones were read by immunoSEQ multiplex PCR, and TCRdb kept only the in-frame ones, dropping some. The data contain over 80,000 clones, about 80% of them singletons. The sequenced sample consisted of PBMCs. The receptors stem from a female donor in good health and CMV-seronegative. Each CDR3 is given with its conserved first and last residue. Fields, in order: V gene, clone size, D gene, J gene, CDR3 protein, CDR3 DNA. A D gene is named only where the DNA matches it firmly. Part of the rows lack a size; the others show once, few, many or a class for expanded clones.

V gene: TRBV5-1
clone size: .
D gene: .
J gene: TRBJ1-1
CDR3 protein: CASSPTGDTEAFF
CDR3 DNA: TGCGCCAGCAGCCCAACCGGGGACACTGAAGCTTTCTTT

V gene: TRBV7-7
clone size: .
D gene: TRBD2
J gene: TRBJ2-1
CDR3 protein: CASSRIAGVNEQFF
CDR3 DNA: TGTGCTAGCAGTCGTATAGCGGGAGTCAATGAGCAGTTCTTC

V gene: TRBV28
clone size: .
D gene: TRBD1
J gene: TRBJ2-7
CDR3 protein: CASLDRGAYEQYF
CDR3 DNA: TGTGCCAGCTTGGACAGGGGTGCCTACGAGCAGTACTTC

V gene: TRBV11-2
clone size: once
D gene: .
J gene: TRBJ2-7
CDR3 protein: CASSLNRNKPDEQYF
CDR3 DNA: TGTGCCAGCAGCTTAAACAGGAATAAACCGGACGAGCAGTACTTC

V gene: TRBV1
clone size: once
D gene: .
J gene: TRBJ1-2
CDR3 protein: CTSSQGREIPGKAVCYGYTF
CDR3 DNA: TGCACCAGCAGCCAAGGACGGGAGATCCCGGGTAAGGCAGTCTGCTATGGCTACACCTTC

V gene: TRBV5-1
clone size: .
D gene: .
J gene: TRBJ1-2
CDR3 protein: CASSLASGYMSYGYTF
CDR3 DNA: TGCGCCAGCAGCTTGGCGTCAGGGTATATGAGCTATGGCTACACCTTC

V gene: TRBV7-2
clone size: .
D gene: TRBD1
J gene: TRBJ2-3
CDR3 protein: CASSPNTGTGIRDTQYF
CDR3 DNA: TGTGCCAGCAGCCCGAATACCGGGACAGGGATCAGGGATACGCAGTATTTT

V gene: TRBV10-3
clone size: few
D gene: .
J gene: TRBJ1-1
CDR3 protein: CAIRMDGGLGEAFF
CDR3 DNA: TGTGCCATCAGGATGGACGGAGGATTGGGTGAAGCTTTCTTT

V gene: TRBV7-2
clone size: .
D gene: TRBD1
J gene: TRBJ1-2
CDR3 protein: CASRRGQGSSYGYTF
CDR3 DNA: TGTGCCAGCAGACGCGGACAGGGGAGCAGCTACGGCTACACCTTC

V gene: TRBV7-8
clone size: .
D gene: TRBD2
J gene: TRBJ2-1
CDR3 protein: CASSYGTSGDNEQFF
CDR3 DNA: TGTGCCAGCAGCTACGGGACTAGCGGAGACAATGAGCAGTTCTTC

V gene: TRBV6-5
clone size: .
D gene: .
J gene: TRBJ2-3
CDR3 protein: CASSYSREINTDTQYF
CDR3 DNA: TGTGCCAGCAGTTACTCGAGGGAGATAAACACAGATACGCAGTATTTT

V gene: TRBV9
clone size: .
D gene: TRBD2
J gene: TRBJ2-5
CDR3 protein: CASSGAGWDVETQYF
CDR3 DNA: TGTGCCAGCAGCGGAGCGGGGTGGGACGTGGAGACCCAGTACTTC

V gene: TRBV10-3
clone size: once
D gene: TRBD2
J gene: TRBJ2-2
CDR3 protein: CAIAATSGRTGELFF
CDR3 DNA: TGTGCCATCGCGGCTACTAGCGGGAGAACCGGGGAGCTGTTTTTT

V gene: TRBV28
clone size: .
D gene: TRBD1
J gene: TRBJ2-7
CDR3 protein: CASGTGVGGEQYF
CDR3 DNA: TGTGCCAGCGGGACAGGGGTGGGGGGAGAGCAGTACTTC

V gene: TRBV10-3
clone size: .
D gene: .
J gene: TRBJ2-1
CDR3 protein: CAISESSVNEQFF
CDR3 DNA: TGTGCCATCAGTGAGTCGTCAGTAAATGAGCAGTTCTTC

V gene: TRBV2
clone size: few
D gene: TRBD1
J gene: TRBJ1-5
CDR3 protein: CASRFDRGDQPQHF
CDR3 DNA: TGTGCCAGCAGATTTGACAGGGGCGATCAGCCCCAGCATTTT

V gene: TRBV7-2
clone size: .
D gene: .
J gene: TRBJ2-7
CDR3 protein: CASSPASVSYEQYF
CDR3 DNA: TGTGCCAGCAGCCCGGCTAGCGTCTCCTACGAGCAGTACTTC

V gene: TRBV19
clone size: .
D gene: .
J gene: TRBJ1-2
CDR3 protein: CASSPQGLDGYTF
CDR3 DNA: TGTGCCAGTAGCCCACAGGGATTAGATGGCTACACCTTC

V gene: TRBV5-1
clone size: .
D gene: .
J gene: TRBJ2-3
CDR3 protein: CASSLDSGTDTQYF
CDR3 DNA: TGCGCCAGCAGCTTGGATTCGGGCACAGATACGCAGTATTTT

V gene: TRBV2
clone size: .
D gene: TRBD2
J gene: TRBJ2-2
CDR3 protein: CASSEASLSGRRTGELFF
CDR3 DNA: TGTGCCAGCAGTGAAGCGTCCCTGAGCGGGAGAAGGACCGGGGAGCTGTTTTTT

V gene: TRBV5-1
clone size: .
D gene: .
J gene: TRBJ2-3
CDR3 protein: CASSLGARDTDTQYF
CDR3 DNA: TGCGCCAGCAGCTTGGGGGCCAGGGACACAGATACGCAGTATTTT

V gene: TRBV5-6
clone size: .
D gene: TRBD1
J gene: TRBJ1-1
CDR3 protein: CASPDRGRTEAFF
CDR3 DNA: TGTGCCAGCCCGGACAGGGGGCGCACTGAAGCTTTCTTT

V gene: TRBV15
clone size: .
D gene: .
J gene: TRBJ1-2
CDR3 protein: CATSRDRGADYGYTF
CDR3 DNA: TGTGCCACCAGCAGAGATCGGGGGGCGGACTATGGCTACACCTTC

V gene: TRBV6-5
clone size: .
D gene: TRBD1
J gene: TRBJ1-1
CDR3 protein: CASSSGTGLNTEAFF
CDR3 DNA: TGTGCCAGCAGTTCCGGGACAGGGTTGAACACTGAAGCTTTCTTT

V gene: TRBV4-3
clone size: .
D gene: TRBD1
J gene: TRBJ1-4
CDR3 protein: CASSQDLGQGNEKLFF
CDR3 DNA: TGCGCCAGCAGCCAAGATCTAGGACAGGGTAATGAAAAACTGTTTTTT

V gene: TRBV29-1
clone size: few
D gene: .
J gene: TRBJ1-1
CDR3 protein: CSVVAVANTEAFF
CDR3 DNA: TGCAGCGTTGTAGCAGTCGCGAACACTGAAGCTTTCTTT

V gene: TRBV5-4
clone size: .
D gene: TRBD2
J gene: TRBJ2-5
CDR3 protein: CASSSGLAGVETQYF
CDR3 DNA: TGTGCCAGCAGCTCGGGACTAGCGGGAGTAGAGACCCAGTACTTC

V gene: TRBV6-1
clone size: few
D gene: TRBD2
J gene: TRBJ2-7
CDR3 protein: CASSEVRGGRYEQYF
CDR3 DNA: TGTGCCAGCAGTGAAGTTCGGGGGGGCCGGTACGAGCAGTACTTC

V gene: TRBV7-2
clone size: once
D gene: TRBD1
J gene: TRBJ1-2
CDR3 protein: CASTQMGTGPGTNYGYTF
CDR3 DNA: TGTGCCAGCACCCAGATGGGGACAGGCCCTGGGACTAACTATGGCTACACCTTC

V gene: TRBV29-1
clone size: .
D gene: TRBD1
J gene: TRBJ1-1
CDR3 protein: CSVVLQGARTEAFF
CDR3 DNA: TGCAGCGTTGTTCTCCAGGGGGCAAGGACTGAAGCTTTCTTT

V gene: TRBV5-1
clone size: once
D gene: .
J gene: TRBJ2-5
CDR3 protein: CASSPNGETQYF
CDR3 DNA: TGCGCCAGCAGCCCTAACGGGGAGACCCAGTACTTC

V gene: TRBV6-5
clone size: .
D gene: .
J gene: TRBJ2-7
CDR3 protein: CASSSGLLSSYEQYF
CDR3 DNA: TGTGCCAGCAGTTCGGGACTCTTAAGCTCCTACGAGCAGTACTTC

V gene: TRBV5-4
clone size: once
D gene: .
J gene: TRBJ1-2
CDR3 protein: CASSPTTHRVGGGYTF
CDR3 DNA: TGTGCCAGCAGCCCTACGACACACAGGGTTGGCGGAGGCTACACCTTC

V gene: TRBV27
clone size: .
D gene: TRBD1
J gene: TRBJ1-1
CDR3 protein: CASCKGQVNTEAFF
CDR3 DNA: TGTGCCAGCTGTAAAGGACAGGTGAACACTGAAGCTTTCTTT

V gene: TRBV29-1
clone size: few
D gene: TRBD1
J gene: TRBJ1-1
CDR3 protein: CSAATGTNTEAFF
CDR3 DNA: TGCAGCGCAGCGACAGGGACGAACACTGAAGCTTTCTTT

V gene: TRBV11-2
clone size: .
D gene: TRBD1
J gene: TRBJ1-1
CDR3 protein: CASSSRQGLNTEAFF
CDR3 DNA: TGTGCCAGCAGCTCCCGACAGGGCTTGAACACTGAAGCTTTCTTT

V gene: TRBV11-3
clone size: .
D gene: .
J gene: TRBJ1-1
CDR3 protein: CASSLGRNTEAFF
CDR3 DNA: TGTGCCAGCAGCTTGGGGCGGAACACTGAAGCTTTCTTT

V gene: TRBV29-1
clone size: .
D gene: TRBD2
J gene: TRBJ2-3
CDR3 protein: CSVRAGGADTQYF
CDR3 DNA: TGCAGCGTTCGAGCGGGGGGGGCAGATACGCAGTATTTT

V gene: TRBV20-1
clone size: .
D gene: .
J gene: TRBJ2-1
CDR3 protein: CSASILNEQFF
CDR3 DNA: TGCAGTGCTAGCATCCTAAATGAGCAGTTCTTC

V gene: TRBV6-1
clone size: .
D gene: TRBD2
J gene: TRBJ2-3
CDR3 protein: CASSGGLAWGDTQYF
CDR3 DNA: TGTGCCAGCAGTGGTGGACTAGCGTGGGGGGATACGCAGTATTTT

V gene: TRBV2
clone size: .
D gene: TRBD1
J gene: TRBJ2-7
CDR3 protein: CASSEVQGWYEQYF
CDR3 DNA: TGTGCCAGCAGTGAAGTACAGGGGTGGTACGAGCAGTACTTC

V gene: TRBV9
clone size: .
D gene: .
J gene: TRBJ1-6
CDR3 protein: CASSVGGQPFHNSPLHF
CDR3 DNA: TGTGCCAGCAGCGTAGGTGGACAGCCATTCCATAATTCACCCCTCCACTTT

V gene: TRBV6-1
clone size: .
D gene: TRBD2
J gene: TRBJ2-7
CDR3 protein: CASSAGLAGGGREQYF
CDR3 DNA: TGTGCCAGCAGTGCAGGACTAGCGGGAGGAGGGAGGGAGCAGTACTTC

V gene: TRBV28
clone size: once
D gene: .
J gene: TRBJ2-7
CDR3 protein: CASNVGQSYEQYF
CDR3 DNA: TGTGCCAGCAACGTCGGACAGAGCTACGAGCAGTACTTC

V gene: TRBV19
clone size: .
D gene: .
J gene: TRBJ2-5
CDR3 protein: CASKRTEEETQYF
CDR3 DNA: TGTGCCAGTAAGAGGACAGAAGAAGAGACCCAGTACTTC

V gene: TRBV5-6
clone size: .
D gene: TRBD2
J gene: TRBJ2-7
CDR3 protein: CASSWGLAYEQYF
CDR3 DNA: TGTGCCAGCAGCTGGGGACTAGCCTACGAGCAGTACTTC

V gene: TRBV18
clone size: .
D gene: TRBD1
J gene: TRBJ1-5
CDR3 protein: CASSQGTANSNQPQHF
CDR3 DNA: TGTGCCAGCTCACAAGGGACAGCTAATAGCAATCAGCCCCAGCATTTT

V gene: TRBV11-3
clone size: .
D gene: .
J gene: TRBJ2-2
CDR3 protein: CASSPRGLRSTGELFF
CDR3 DNA: TGTGCCAGCAGCCCGAGGGGACTCCGGAGTACCGGGGAGCTGTTTTTT

V gene: TRBV4-1
clone size: .
D gene: .
J gene: TRBJ1-5
CDR3 protein: CASSLGLFGSQPQHF
CDR3 DNA: TGCGCCAGCAGCCTCGGACTCTTTGGGAGTCAGCCCCAGCATTTT

V gene: TRBV30
clone size: once
D gene: TRBD1
J gene: TRBJ1-1
CDR3 protein: CARGQGLNTEAFF
CDR3 DNA: TGTGCCCGCGGACAGGGGCTGAACACTGAAGCTTTCTTT

V gene: TRBV28
clone size: few
D gene: .
J gene: TRBJ1-2
CDR3 protein: CASSLAEQGGYTF
CDR3 DNA: TGTGCCAGCAGTTTGGCCGAGCAGGGGGGCTACACCTTC

V gene: TRBV18
clone size: .
D gene: TRBD1
J gene: TRBJ1-1
CDR3 protein: CASSPPGQGGEAFF
CDR3 DNA: TGTGCCAGCTCACCACCGGGGCAGGGGGGTGAAGCTTTCTTT

V gene: TRBV5-4
clone size: .
D gene: .
J gene: TRBJ2-3
CDR3 protein: CASSPTAGDTQYF
CDR3 DNA: TGTGCCAGCAGCCCGACGGCGGGTGATACGCAGTATTTT

V gene: TRBV5-6
clone size: once
D gene: TRBD1
J gene: TRBJ2-7
CDR3 protein: CASSFSPSGAPGQGSF
CDR3 DNA: TGTGCCAGCAGCTTTTCCCCCAGCGGGGCCCCGGGACAGGGGAGCTTC

V gene: TRBV10-3
clone size: .
D gene: .
J gene: TRBJ2-5
CDR3 protein: CAISDGQKQETQYF
CDR3 DNA: TGTGCCATCAGTGATGGACAGAAACAAGAGACCCAGTACTTC

V gene: TRBV9
clone size: .
D gene: .
J gene: TRBJ1-3
CDR3 protein: CASSQGMDGNTIYF
CDR3 DNA: TGTGCCAGCTCCCAGGGGATGGATGGAAACACCATATATTTT

V gene: TRBV5-1
clone size: .
D gene: .
J gene: TRBJ2-2
CDR3 protein: CASSLGGDNTGELFF
CDR3 DNA: TGCGCCAGCAGCTTGGGGGGGGACAACACCGGGGAGCTGTTTTTT

V gene: TRBV5-1
clone size: .
D gene: TRBD2
J gene: TRBJ2-1
CDR3 protein: CASSREGSSEQFF
CDR3 DNA: TGCGCCAGCAGCAGGGAGGGAAGCAGTGAGCAGTTCTTC

V gene: TRBV30
clone size: .
D gene: TRBD1
J gene: TRBJ2-7
CDR3 protein: CAWSGRDRRYEQYF
CDR3 DNA: TGTGCCTGGAGTGGTCGGGACAGGAGATACGAGCAGTACTTC